The T cell receptor (beta chain) under discussion was sequenced for a study of T cells in localized non-small cell lung cancer (dated by TCRdb to the early 2020s). With respect to the entire study: T cell repertoires of 200 to 250 early-stage NSCLC patients were analyzed, with tumors being compared against uninvolved tumor-adjacent lungs. The cohort comprised some 220 treatment-naïve NSCLC patients with resected, localized lung tumors. The mean age of the NSCLC patients was approximately 71 years, with about 120 men and nearly 110 women. Study-wide conclusions, independent of this receptor: Uninvolved tumor-adjacent lung showed the highest T cell clonality, higher than tumor, which suggests more focused antigenic responses in the uninvolved tumor-adjacent lung. Longer overall survival was associated with higher blood T cell density, whereas shorter survival was associated with higher adjacent-lung clonality. Because multi-region sequencing of the tumors was not done, intratumor heterogeneity could not be ruled out. Since the design was exploratory, TCR variables were selected using unadjusted p-values with no false-discovery rate correction. A median of around 50 of the top 100 tumor clones turned up in the paired uninvolved adjacent lung, and 25 to 30 of those clones also ranked among the top 100 of that same adjacent lung.

Note on this clone: What this receptor recognizes is not known. Base qualities are not provided; no much larger clone lies one nucleotide away.

At diagnosis, peripheral blood, uninvolved tumor-adjacent lung and tumor were collected and stored as a combination of fresh-frozen and FFPE material. For TCR repertoire profiling, blood samples were analyzed in the form of peripheral blood mononuclear cells. TCR beta CDR3 regions were sequenced from DNA using the immunoSEQ Assay. From the authors' description of their analysis: T cell density was computed as TCR beta template counts normalized to usable DNA estimated by amplifying housekeeping genes. The preseqR package was used to estimate richness by extrapolating to 400,000 templates for PBMC samples and to 120,000 templates for tissue samples. Clonality was defined as one minus Pielou's evenness. Differential abundance testing on productive amino-acid clonotypes, with a minimum total count of 5 and an alpha of 0.1, was used to identify tissue-enriched TCRs. The Jaccard Index and the Morisita Overlap Index were used to measure how much the repertoires overlapped between compartments. GLIPH grouped TCR beta CDR3s together with public tetramer-defined viral CDR3s, and a viral motif had to include at least three viral sequences and show V-gene enrichment. The clones in this table, taken by TCRdb from immuneACCESS, are in-frame only. Not every clone is retained; where verified, under half of the shortfall comes from an unresolved V gene, and the cause of the rest is unknown. That table supplies the V and J calls and clone size; D and trimming were determined from the DNA. Present in this sample are 20,000 to 30,000 clones, about 91% of which were seen just once. The top ten constitute 4% to 5% of the sample.

The clonotype comes from an older female donor with stage II squamous cell lung carcinoma. The sequences come from peripheral blood, collected before any cancer treatment.

The CDR3: CASSQPIRRENTIYF. Read as DNA, the sequence is TGCGCCAGCAGCCAACCAATCCGTAGGGAAAACACCATATATTTT. Recombination linked TRBV4-1 to TRBJ1-3; no D gene call is confident. V is cut by 2 bases and J by 6 bases, and the space between the germline ends is 14 bases. CDR1 and CDR2, looked up from the germline V gene, are MGHRA and YSYEKL. From the cysteine through the phenylalanine, the CDR3 covers 15 amino acids. The entry retains the CDR3 DNA only, 45 bases that are in frame from base 1.